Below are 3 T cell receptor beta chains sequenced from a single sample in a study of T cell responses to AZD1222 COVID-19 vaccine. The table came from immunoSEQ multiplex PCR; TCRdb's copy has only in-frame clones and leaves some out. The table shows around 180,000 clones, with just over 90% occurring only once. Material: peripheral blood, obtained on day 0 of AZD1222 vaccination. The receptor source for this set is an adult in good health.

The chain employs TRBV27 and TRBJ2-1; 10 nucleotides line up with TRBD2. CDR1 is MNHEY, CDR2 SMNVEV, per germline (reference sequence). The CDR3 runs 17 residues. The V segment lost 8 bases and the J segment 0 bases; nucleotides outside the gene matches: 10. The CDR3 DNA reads TGTGCCAGCTTTCCACTAGCGGGGAGGAGCTCCTACAATGAGCAGTTCTTC. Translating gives CASFPLAGRSSYNEQFF.

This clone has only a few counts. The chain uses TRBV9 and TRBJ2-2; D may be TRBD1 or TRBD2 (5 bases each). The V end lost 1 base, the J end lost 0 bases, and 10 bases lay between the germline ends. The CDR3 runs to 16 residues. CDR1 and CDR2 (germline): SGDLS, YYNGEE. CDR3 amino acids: CASSVLGRSNTGELFF. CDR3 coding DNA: TGTGCCAGCAGCGTATTGGGACGATCGAACACCGGGGAGCTGTTTTTT.

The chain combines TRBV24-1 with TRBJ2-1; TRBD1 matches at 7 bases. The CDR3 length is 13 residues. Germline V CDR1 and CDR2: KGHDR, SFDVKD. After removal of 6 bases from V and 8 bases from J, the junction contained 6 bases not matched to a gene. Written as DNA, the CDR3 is TGTGCCACCAGTACTACAGGGGTCGATGAGCAGTTCTTC. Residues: CATSTTGVDEQFF.